These 10 T cell receptor beta chains came from one sample sequenced in a study of siplizumab effects on memory and regulatory T cells. TCRdb keeps only in-frame clones here, not all; method: immunoSEQ multiplex PCR. The repertoire consists of 100,000 or so clones, with about 90% occurring once and the leading ten covering roughly 2.6%. The sequencing input was CD4+ T cells sorted from blood. These TCRs come from a human donor in good health. Some clones in this sample may be carry-over from other donors' samples.

This chain joins TRBV28 and TRBJ2-7; 11 nucleotides line up with TRBD2. The CDR3 extends over 16 amino acids. V was pared by 7 bases and J by 0 bases, with 8 bases of the junction left unmatched. Germline V CDR1 and CDR2: MDHEN, SYDVKM. The CDR3 loop is CASTLTTSGSSYEQYF. The CDR3 DNA reads TGTGCCAGCACTTTGACAACTAGCGGGAGCTCCTACGAGCAGTACTTC.

The chain has TRBV5-6 and TRBJ1-5; D not resolved. With 0 bases removed from V and 0 bases from J, the gap between germline ends came to 7 bases. This CDR3 comprises 15 residues. Germline CDR1 and CDR2: SGHDT and YYEEEE. The CDR3 region has the DNA TGTGCCAGCAGCTTGGTGGGATATAGCAATCAGCCCCAGCATTTT. Translating gives CASSLVGYSNQPQHF. The full variable domain, in which reference TRBV5-6 and TRBJ1-5 provide the parts outside the CDR3, is DAGVTQSPTHLIKTRGQQVTLRCSPKSGHDTVSWYQQALGQGPQFIFQYYEEEERQRGNFPDRFSGHQFPNYSSELNVNALLLGDSALYLCASSLVGYSNQPQHFGDGTRLSIL.

The chain is built from TRBV19 and TRBJ1-5; tentative D call: TRBD1 (6 bases). This CDR3 is built from 12 residues. Germline V gene data show CDR1 as LNHDA and CDR2 as SQIVND (reference sequence). V was shortened by 8 bases and J by 6 bases, with 11 bases between the two germline ends. DNA for the CDR3: TGTGCCAGTCTACAGGGTGGTCAGCCCCAGCATTTT. Protein product: CASLQGGQPQHF.

The chain recombines TRBV27 with TRBJ1-5; TRBD1 might be the D (6 bases). Trimming stripped 2 bases from V and 4 bases from J, with 6 bases between. Germline CDR1 and CDR2: MNHEY and SMNVEV (reference sequence). The CDR3 contains 13 residues. The CDR3 DNA is TGTGCCAGCAGTTTAACAGGGAATCAGCCCCAGCATTTT. Translating it yields CASSLTGNQPQHF.

In DNA form, the CDR3 reads TGTGCCAGCCTCCGGGCTAGCGGAGCCACAGATACGCAGTATTTT. Its translation: CASLRASGATDTQYF. This chain connects TRBV2 to TRBJ2-3, with 7 bases identical to TRBD2. Per germline, CDR1 SNHLY and CDR2 FYNNEI. V dropped 8 bases and J dropped 2; count of bases not matched to a gene: 10. The CDR3 consists of 15 residues. The full variable domain, completed using reference TRBV2 and TRBJ2-3, is EPEVTQTPSHQVTQMGQEVILRCVPISNHLYFYWYRQILGQKVEFLVSFYNNEISEKSEIFDDQFSVERPDGSNFTLKIRSTKLEDSAMYFCASLRASGATDTQYFGPGTRLTVL.

The V call is TRBV19, the J call TRBJ1-4; maybe TRBD1 (6 bases). V shed 9 bases and J shed 0 bases, with 17 bases lying between them. The CDR3 length is 16 residues. Germline V gene sequence: CDR1 LNHDA, CDR2 SQIVND (reference sequence). CDR3 amino acids: CASTDRPVATNEKLFF. The CDR3 DNA reads TGTGCCAGCACGGACAGACCCGTTGCAACTAATGAAAAACTGTTTTTT.

The CDR3 here is CASSWGVDTGELFF. As DNA, the CDR3 is TGTGCCAGTAGTTGGGGGGTCGACACCGGGGAGCTGTTTTTT. The V gene is TRBV19, the J gene TRBJ2-2; tentatively, D is TRBD2 (6 bases). The CDR3 covers 14 residues. Germline loops: CDR1 LNHDA, CDR2 SQIVND (reference sequence). V dropped 5 bases and J dropped 3 bases, with 10 bases sitting between them. Supplemented by reference TRBV19 and TRBJ2-2, the full variable domain reads DGGITQSPKYLFRKEGQNVTLSCEQNLNHDAMYWYRQDPGQGLRLIYYSQIVNDFQKGDIAEGYSVSREKKESFPLTVTSAQKNPTAFYLCASSWGVDTGELFFGEGSRLTVL.

V is TRBV4-1 and J is TRBJ2-1; tentatively, D is TRBD1 (6 bases). The germline V gene has CDR1 MGHRA and CDR2 YSYEKL. CDR3 length: 13 amino acids. V lost 4 bases and J 8 bases, leaving 12 bases between the germline ends. DNA of the CDR3: TGCGCCAGCAGCCGGCTGGACAGTGATGAGCAGTTCTTC. It encodes CASSRLDSDEQFF.

The CDR3 coding sequence is TGCGCCAGCAGGGATTCGGGACCTTACACCTTC. The encoded protein is CASRDSGPYTF. The V call is TRBV5-1, the J call TRBJ1-2, with a tentative D call TRBD1 (5 bases). The ends were cut back, 5 bases at V and 11 bases at J, with 13 bases in the middle. The CDR3 spans 11 residues. The V gene's germline CDR1 is SGHRS and CDR2 YFSETQ.

This clone was seen once. V is TRBV2 and J is TRBJ2-7, with a possible D match to TRBD2 (7 bases). Germline CDR1 is SNHLY and CDR2 is FYNNEI. Trimming pared 6 bases from V and 6 bases from J, leaving 15 bases between. The CDR3 sequence is 13 residues long. The CDR3 nucleotides read TGTGCCAGCAGGGGCAGGGGAGGGGGCGAGCAGTACTTC. Translating it yields CASRGRGGGEQYF. Together with reference TRBV2 and TRBJ2-7, the CDR3 gives the full variable domain: EPEVTQTPSHQVTQMGQEVILRCVPISNHLYFYWYRQILGQKVEFLVSFYNNEISEKSEIFDDQFSVERPDGSNFTLKIRSTKLEDSAMYFCASRGRGGGEQYFGPGTRLTVT.